The TCR beta chain described here comes from a study of OX40 agonist ivuxolimab in advanced cancers. With respect to the entire study: Ivuxolimab was a fully human IgG2 agonistic monoclonal antibody targeting the costimulatory receptor OX40 (CD134). The point of sequencing TCRbeta in the periphery was to test whether ivuxolimab changed TCR sequence diversity and drove clonal T-cell expansion. Three dose-escalation patients achieved partial responses, one with hepatocellular carcinoma and two with cutaneous melanoma. Patients were allowed to have had prior anti-PD-1, anti-PD-L1 or anti-CTLA-4 therapy, and approximately 40% of the dose-escalation patients had been treated with checkpoint inhibitors. Intravenous ivuxolimab was administered to patients every 2 weeks at six dose levels: 0.01, 0.1, 0.3, 1.5, 3 and 10 mg/kg. Of the roughly 51 patients in dose escalation, 19 had hepatocellular carcinoma, about 15 had melanoma, 9 had renal cell carcinoma and 9 had head and neck cancer. The paper describes the monotherapy dose-escalation part (N of about 55 patients) of the phase I trial of ivuxolimab. A male proportion of about 79% and a mean age of approximately 60 years, ranging from about 23 to 90, were recorded for the dose-escalation cohort. The paper as a whole reports these results and caveats: In the 0.1-3.0 mg/kg groups, partial responders had among the lowest normalized peripheral clonal expansion, particularly in CD8+ T cells. The antigen specificity of the peripheral T cells that underwent clonal expansion was not determined. Low levels of normalized T-cell clonal expansion were also shown by some nonresponding patients. At doses from 0.1 to 3.0 mg/kg, clonal expansion was seen in both CD4+ and CD8+ blood T cells between baseline and week 6. After ivuxolimab, more expanded clones were found on average in CD8+ T cells than in CD4+ T cells.

Comment on this clone: Which antigen it targets is not known. Base-call qualities are not available, and no considerably larger clone is one nucleotide away.

Patients with a history of autoimmune disease or receiving systemic immunosuppression were excluded from the trial. Peripheral blood for TCR sequencing was collected from all dose cohorts at baseline, on cycle 4 day 1, and on cycle 7 day 1. The samples were drawn from a first-in-human, open-label, multicenter phase I dose-escalation trial of ivuxolimab. Adults with locally advanced or metastatic melanoma, renal cell, hepatocellular, or head and neck squamous cell carcinoma were enrolled in the trial. Before TCR sequencing, CD4+ and CD8+ T cells were separately sorted from peripheral blood. For sequencing of the TCRbeta CDR3 region, genomic DNA was extracted from the sorted cells. The immunoSEQ Assay was used for sequencing of TCRbeta CDR3 regions. TCRdb re-hosts the immuneACCESS table, in-frame sequences only. Its copies lack some clones; in the studies checked, an unresolved V gene accounts for under half of them, and the cause for the rest is not known. This sample holds about 80,000 clones; roughly four fifths were observed only once. 25% of the sample is held by the ten biggest clonotypes.

V was cut back by 0 bases and J by 2 bases, leaving a gap of 9 bases between them. The CDR1 and CDR2 encoded by the germline V gene are SGHRS and YFSETQ. The CDR3 runs 14 residues from the cysteine to the phenylalanine. Solely the CDR3 DNA is kept, with 42 bases framed from the first base. The receptor chain draws on TRBV5-1 and TRBJ2-7; D gene: possibly TRBD1, on 6 matching bases. Here the sequenced sample was CD4+ or CD8+ T cells sorted from blood, taken in a trial of the OX40 agonist ivuxolimab. This clonotype was sampled from an adult with an advanced solid tumor such as melanoma, head and neck, liver or kidney cancer. At the DNA level, the sequence is TGCGCCAGCAGCTTGGCGGACAGCCCCTACGAGCAGTACTTC. It translates to CASSLADSPYEQYF.